This entry lists 18 T cell receptor beta chains sequenced from one sample in a study of OX40 agonist ivuxolimab in advanced cancers. Library prep was done by the immunoSEQ multiplex PCR assay. The table comes from immuneACCESS by way of TCRdb, which keeps in-frame sequences with V and J called. Part of the clones is missing from these tables; in studies checked, under half for an unresolved V gene and the rest for unknown reasons. The sample has about 76,000 clones on record, around nine tenths of them singletons. The ten largest clones capture over 2% of the sample. The source material was CD4+ or CD8+ T cells sorted from blood, sampled in a trial of the OX40 agonist ivuxolimab. These receptors were taken from an adult with an advanced solid tumor such as melanoma, head and neck, liver or kidney cancer.

This clone turned up a few times. This chain joins TRBV7-9 and TRBJ1-6; D perhaps matches TRBD1 (6 bases). The CDR3 consists of 12 residues. Per the germline V gene, CDR1 is SEHNR and CDR2 is FQNEAQ (reference sequence). V was trimmed by 3 bases and J by 16 bases, leaving 13 bases between them. The CDR3 protein is CASSLSGGTLHF. As DNA, the CDR3 is TGTGCCAGCAGCTTGAGCGGGGGGACACTCCACTTT.

V gene TRBV29-1 combines with J gene TRBJ1-2; TRBD1 matches at 7 bases. J lost 2 bases, V lost 5 bases, and 8 bases had no gene match. The CDR3 runs 14 residues. Germline V lookup: CDR1 SQVTM, CDR2 ANQGSEA. CDR3 in amino acids: CSVRPGGRNYGYTF. The CDR3 DNA reads as TGCAGCGTTCGACCAGGGGGGAGAAACTATGGCTACACCTTC.

The chain joins TRBV7-2 to TRBJ1-5, with unresolved D. Germline values: CDR1 SGHTA, CDR2 FQGNSA. This CDR3 has 13 amino acids. The V end was cut by 5 bases, the J end by 4 bases, with 9 bases between. CDR3 bases: TGTGCCAGCAGCACCGGGTTTAATCAGCCCCAGCATTTT. Translating it yields CASSTGFNQPQHF.

This chain links TRBV19 with TRBJ2-1, with 8 bases that match TRBD1. The V and J ends lost 5 bases and 10 bases, in that order; junction bases with no gene match: 4. The CDR3 loop spans 12 amino acids. Germline V gives CDR1 LNHDA, CDR2 SQIVND (reference sequence). The CDR3 reads CASSPRTGEQFF. The CDR3 nucleotides read TGTGCCAGTAGTCCTCGGACAGGGGAGCAGTTCTTC.

This chain connects TRBV21-1 to TRBJ2-7; no DNA check was done on the table's D call, TRBD1. TRBV21-1 is reported as a pseudogene. The length of the CDR3 is 14 residues. The CDR3 bases are TGTGCCAGCAGCAGGAAACTCAGGGACTACGAGCAGTACTTC. The encoded protein is CASSRKLRDYEQYF.

The V call is TRBV11-2, the J call TRBJ2-7, with D possibly TRBD1 on 5 matching bases. Germline V gene lookup returns CDR1 SGHAT and CDR2 FQNNGV. The CDR3 sequence is 14 residues long. V shed 5 bases and J shed 2 bases, with 13 bases lying between them. The chain's CDR3 is CASSQDDRAYEQYV. CDR3 nucleotides: TGTGCCAGCAGCCAAGACGACAGAGCCTACGAGCAGTACGTC.

The chain uses TRBV5-1 and TRBJ2-1, with 12 bases aligning to TRBD2. The V gene's germline CDR1 is SGHRS and CDR2 YFSETQ. CDR3 length equals 16 residues. V lost 0 bases to trimming and J lost 6 bases; unmatched junction nucleotides: 4. The CDR3 protein is CASSLGLAGGPNEQFF. The CDR3 DNA reads as TGCGCCAGCAGCTTGGGTCTAGCGGGGGGGCCCAATGAGCAGTTCTTC.

In this sample, this clone turned up once. The chain employs TRBV27 and TRBJ2-3; 10 nucleotides align to TRBD1. Germline CDR1 and CDR2: MNHEY and SMNVEV (reference sequence). V gave up 8 bases and J gave up 4 bases; unmatched junction bases: 6. The CDR3 runs 14 residues. CDR3 nucleotides: TGTGCCAGCTTAGGACAGGGGGGGGCAGATACGCAGTATTTT. Residues: CASLGQGGADTQYF.

The chain has TRBV7-2 and TRBJ2-3, with D possibly TRBD1 on 5 matching bases. The CDR3 is made up of 12 amino acids. V was shortened by 6 bases and J by 4 bases, with 8 bases between the two germline ends. CDR1 is SGHTA and CDR2 is FQGNSA in the germline V gene. CDR3 nucleotide sequence: TGTGCCAGCAGAGACAGCGCAGATACGCAGTATTTT. Residues: CASRDSADTQYF.

The chain employs TRBV18 and TRBJ1-6; maybe TRBD1 (5 bases). V was cut by 5 bases and J by 7 bases, with 12 bases left in between. Germline lookup yields CDR1 KGHSH and CDR2 LQKENI. CDR3 length: 14 residues. This chain's CDR3 is CASSTGTSNSPLHF. The CDR3 DNA reads as TGTGCCAGCTCAACCGGGACTTCCAATTCACCCCTCCACTTT.

The V and J genes are TRBV6-5 and TRBJ2-5, with TRBD1 matching 12 bases. Germline V gives CDR1 MNHEY, CDR2 SVGAGI. J was trimmed by 9 bases and V by 0 bases; bases with no gene match: 8. The CDR3 has 16 amino acids. This CDR3 is CASSYSSVGQGASQYF. The CDR3 DNA reads as TGTGCCAGCAGTTACTCGAGCGTGGGACAGGGGGCGTCCCAGTACTTC.

The chain recombines TRBV4-3 with TRBJ2-3; 12 nucleotides match TRBD2. The CDR3 spans 18 residues. V lost 4 bases and J lost 0; bases outside the gene matches: 8. CDR1 and CDR2 (germline): LGHNA, YSLEER. The chain's CDR3 is CASSPHTSGGHSTDTQYF. As DNA, the CDR3 is TGCGCCAGCAGCCCTCATACTAGCGGGGGGCATAGCACAGATACGCAGTATTTT.

This chain connects TRBV27 to TRBJ2-7; 8 nucleotides line up with TRBD2. CDR1 is MNHEY, CDR2 SMNVEV, per germline (reference sequence). The CDR3 runs to 15 residues. J lost 2 bases, V lost 5 bases, and 8 bases had no gene match. The CDR3 DNA sequence: TGTGCCAGCAGTCCTCTTGGGCGGGGGGCCTACGAGCAGTACTTC. Encoded protein: CASSPLGRGAYEQYF.

This chain uses TRBV14 with TRBJ1-2, with 8 bases aligning to TRBD1. Germline trimming cut 0 bases from V and 7 bases from J; bases unmatched to any gene: 7. This CDR3 spans 15 amino acids. The germline gives CDR1 SGHDN, CDR2 FVKESK. CDR3 DNA: TGTGCCAGCAGCCAAGAACGACAGGGGATCGGTGGCTACACCTTC. Its protein product is CASSQERQGIGGYTF.

In its sample, this clone was seen a few times. This chain joins TRBV27 and TRBJ2-5; perhaps TRBD2 as D (6 bases). From germline, CDR1 is MNHEY and CDR2 SMNVEV (reference sequence). The CDR3 is 14 amino acids. V lost 6 bases and J 2 bases, leaving 13 bases between the germline ends. In nucleotides, the CDR3 is TGTGCCAGCAGGAGGGGACTGAGGCAAGAGACCCAGTACTTC. This codes for CASRRGLRQETQYF.

Judged by abundance, this clone is medium-sized (0.01 to 0.1%). J is TRBJ2-7 and V is TRBV5-1, with D possibly being TRBD1 (6 bases). From germline, CDR1 is SGHRS and CDR2 YFSETQ. The V gene lost 5 bases and the J gene lost 2 bases, with 14 bases spanning the gap. This CDR3 contains 14 residues. DNA of the CDR3: TGCGCCAGCAGTACAGGGAACACCCCCTACGAGCAGTACTTC. This sequence encodes CASSTGNTPYEQYF. Looking up the rest from reference TRBV5-1 and TRBJ2-7 gives the full variable domain: KAGVTQTPRYLIKTRGQQVTLSCSPISGHRSVSWYQQTPGQGLQFLFEYFSETQRNKGNFPGRFSGRQFSNSRSEMNVSTLELGDSALYLCASSTGNTPYEQYFGPGTRLTVT.

The V gene is TRBV18, the J gene TRBJ2-3, with D unclear. Trimming stripped 3 bases from V and 2 bases from J, with 9 bases between. The CDR3 is 14 residues long. Germline lookup yields CDR1 KGHSH and CDR2 LQKENI. CDR3 region: CASSPFGDTDTQYF. Written as DNA, the CDR3 is TGTGCCAGCTCACCCTTCGGAGACACAGATACGCAGTATTTT. Combining the CDR3 with reference TRBV18 and TRBJ2-3 gives the whole variable domain NAGVMQNPRHLVRRRGQEARLRCSPMKGHSHVYWYRQLPEEGLKFMVYLQKENIIDESGMPKERFSAEFPKEGPSILRIQQVVRGDSAAYFCASSPFGDTDTQYFGPGTRLTVL.

J is TRBJ2-7 and V is TRBV7-3; the D gene could be TRBD1 or TRBD2 (5 bases each). Looked up from germline, CDR1 is SGHTA and CDR2 is FQGTGA. The CDR3 runs 13 residues. The V and J ends lost 2 bases and 6 bases respectively, with 11 bases between them. For the CDR3, the DNA is TGTGCCAGCAGCTTAGAGGGGCAGTTCGAGCAGTACGTC. It specifies CASSLEGQFEQYV.